This T cell receptor beta chain was captured in a study of T-cell reconstitution after alpha-beta-depleted transplantation in children. Researchers prepared the TCRbeta library using unique molecular identifiers, the study reports. TCRdb independently ran MiXCR on the PCR reads; one entry per CDR3 protein. Of about 290,000 distinct CDR3 sequences detected, nearly 8% appear once; the ten largest clones hold around 9.8%. Points from the study as a whole: Surviving recipient T cells and intrathymic progenitors accounted for some patients' high TCRbeta diversity at day 60. From newly produced T cells came most of the T-cell counts and diversity one year after transplant. About two months after transplant, alpha-beta T cells reportedly came from several hundred expanded graft clones.

The sample holds many counts of this clonotype. Its antigen is still unknown. The material was peripheral blood, obtained 360 days after TCRalphabeta/CD19-depleted stem cell transplant. This TCR was recovered from a female patient aged 2-10 years who had a stem cell transplant for Fanconi anemia, so the T cells may come from the graft donor.

The CDR3 DNA is TGCAGCGTCGGAAGTACCTCGGGGAGGTATGGCTACACCTTC. It translates to CSVGSTSGRYGYTF. The chain couples TRBV29-1 to TRBJ1-2; D gene uncertain. Per the germline V gene, CDR1 is SQVTM and CDR2 is ANQGSEA. The CDR3 is 14 amino acids. Trimming removed 6 bases at V and 5 bases at J, with 19 bases between.